This TCR beta chain was recorded in a study of blood T cell repertoires in COVID-19. The overall study: Samples representing acute and convalescent COVID-19 were sourced from the United States, Italy and Spain. In each case, the material was cDNA or gDNA derived from T cells, B-cell-depleted T cells, or PBMCs.

Authors' processing steps: Nucleated cell number was recorded as an estimate derived from reference gene primer amplification. Sequencing was performed with immunoSEQ multiplex PCR; in TCRdb, only in-frame clones are kept and a portion is missing. That table gives V, J and clone size, and the DNA gave D and trimming. This sample carries roughly 190,000 clones, roughly nine tenths of them seen once, and the ten largest clones take less than 1.5%. The clonotype originates from a man under 40 with acute or convalescent COVID-19. Sequenced material: peripheral blood.

The DNA of the CDR3 is TGTGCCAGCAGTTTGGGACCCAGGGGCTTAACGGGCACCTTC. This encodes CASSLGPRGLTGTF. The chain carries TRBV28 and TRBJ1-2, with D possibly TRBD1 on 6 matching bases. This CDR3 is built from 14 residues. Germline V lookup: CDR1 MDHEN, CDR2 SYDVKM. Trimming removed 3 bases from V and 13 bases from J, with 21 bases in between.